The 13 T cell receptor beta chains presented below share a single source sample, sequenced in a study of OX40 agonist ivuxolimab in advanced cancers. Assay: immunoSEQ multiplex PCR; the TCRdb copy retains only in-frame clones and omits some. There are 35,000 to 55,000 clones in the sample; approximately 80% occur only once, and more than 2% lies in the top ten. The sample in question was CD4+ or CD8+ T cells sorted from blood, obtained in a trial of the OX40 agonist ivuxolimab. The receptors originated from an adult with an advanced solid tumor such as melanoma, head and neck, liver or kidney cancer.

This clone was observed once. The J gene is TRBJ2-3, the V gene TRBV7-3, with TRBD1 matching over 7 bases. The CDR3 sequence is 15 residues long. Unmatched junction bases numbered 4, after V lost 4 bases and J lost 0 bases. From germline, CDR1 is SGHTA and CDR2 FQGTGA. CDR3 coding DNA: TGTGCCAGCAGCTCGACAGGGTCTAGCACAGATACGCAGTATTTT. Residues: CASSSTGSSTDTQYF.

CDR3 amino acids: CASSLGHTYQPQHF. The CDR3 DNA follows: TGTGCCAGCAGCCTAGGACATACCTATCAGCCCCAGCATTTT. The chain is built from TRBV5-5 and TRBJ1-5; tentative D call: TRBD1 (5 bases). CDR3 length: 14 residues. V was cut by 4 bases and J by 5 bases, with 13 bases left in between. Germline CDR1 reads SGHKS; CDR2 reads YYEKEE (reference sequence). Based on the CDR3 plus reference TRBV5-5 and TRBJ1-5, the full variable domain is DAGVTQSPTHLIKTRGQQVTLRCSPISGHKSVSWYQQVLGQGPQFIFQYYEKEERGRGNFPDRFSARQFPNYSSELNVNALLLGDSALYLCASSLGHTYQPQHFGDGTRLSIL.

The V gene is TRBV7-3, the J gene TRBJ2-7; either TRBD1 or TRBD2 may supply D (5 bases each). The germline V gene has CDR1 SGHTA and CDR2 FQGTGA. Trimming removed 3 bases from V and 4 bases from J, with 10 bases in between. The CDR3 has 13 amino acids. The CDR3 spells CASSLGVGYEQYF. DNA of the CDR3: TGTGCCAGCAGCTTGGGGGTAGGTTACGAGCAGTACTTC.

The rearrangement links TRBV28 to TRBJ1-1; a weak D match, TRBD1 (5 bases). The CDR3 consists of 15 residues. V gave up 0 bases and J gave up 4 bases, with 12 bases separating them. Germline CDR1 MDHEN, CDR2 SYDVKM. The CDR3 coding sequence is TGTGCCAGCAGTTTATGGAGGGGCAGTGGCACTGAAGCTTTCTTT. Encoded protein: CASSLWRGSGTEAFF.

This chain connects TRBV19 to TRBJ1-1; D remains unclear. Between the trimmed V and J ends, which lost 7 bases and 7 bases, there was a span of 13 bases. This CDR3 comprises 12 residues. Germline CDR1 is LNHDA and CDR2 is SQIVND (reference sequence). This CDR3 reads CASKGLGSEAFF. Written as DNA, the CDR3 is TGTGCCAGTAAGGGTTTAGGCAGTGAAGCTTTCTTT. The full variable domain, with the rest looked up from reference TRBV19 and TRBJ1-1, is DGGITQSPKYLFRKEGQNVTLSCEQNLNHDAMYWYRQDPGQGLRLIYYSQIVNDFQKGDIAEGYSVSREKKESFPLTVTSAQKNPTAFYLCASKGLGSEAFFGQGTRLTVV.

The chain joins TRBV4-1 to TRBJ2-3; D not certain. The germline V and J ends were trimmed by 0 bases and 4 bases, with 14 bases remaining between them. Germline V gene lookup returns CDR1 MGHRA and CDR2 YSYEKL. This CDR3 region has 16 residues. In DNA, the CDR3 is TGCGCCAGCAGCCAAGATTTGGTCCCCCTGTCAGATACGCAGTATTTT. Translation: CASSQDLVPLSDTQYF.

The rearrangement joins TRBV6-1 to TRBJ1-2; D unclear. The CDR3 length is 15 residues. The V gene's germline CDR1 is MNHNS and CDR2 SASEGT. V shed 2 bases and J shed 4 bases, with 14 bases lying between them. The CDR3 loop is CASSEYREGSYGYTF. CDR3 bases: TGTGCCAGCAGTGAATATAGGGAAGGAAGCTATGGCTACACCTTC.

The chain carries TRBV21-1 and TRBJ2-2; the table's D call, TRBD1, has no DNA check behind it. TRBV21-1 is designated a pseudogene. The CDR3 is made up of 13 amino acids. The CDR3 sequence: CASPEKGTGELFF. The CDR3 DNA sequence: TGTGCCAGCCCCGAGAAGGGGACCGGGGAGCTGTTTTTT.

J is TRBJ2-1 and V is TRBV14; D may be TRBD1 or TRBD2 (5 bases each). CDR3 length: 16 residues. Trimming left V 3 bases short and J 3 bases short, with 15 bases between. Germline values: CDR1 SGHDN, CDR2 FVKESK. CDR3 bases: TGTGCCAGCAGCCACCTCTCCGGGACGGTCTACAATGAGCAGTTCTTC. Translation gives CASSHLSGTVYNEQFF. The entire variable domain, with the rest obtained from reference TRBV14 and TRBJ2-1, is as follows: EAGVTQFPSHSVIEKGQTVTLRCDPISGHDNLYWYRRVMGKEIKFLLHFVKESKQDESGMPNNRFLAERTGGTYSTLKVQPAELEDSGVYFCASSHLSGTVYNEQFFGPGTRLTVL.

This clone turned up a few times. The genes are TRBV7-3 and TRBJ1-2, with D perhaps matching TRBD1 (5 bases). CDR3 length: 14 residues. The germline V gene has CDR1 SGHTA and CDR2 FQGTGA. V lost 5 bases, J lost 0 bases, and 10 bases lay in between. CDR3 nucleotides: TGTGCCAGCAGCCTGGGACCTGCTAACTATGGCTACACCTTC. Protein: CASSLGPANYGYTF.

J is TRBJ1-2 and V is TRBV6-6, with 7 bases identical to TRBD1. This CDR3 has 15 residues. Per germline, CDR1 MNHNY and CDR2 SVGAGI (reference sequence). With 6 bases clipped from V and 8 bases from J, the junction kept 15 bases outside the gene matches. The CDR3 region has the DNA TGTGCCAGCAGCAAGACAGGGTTCATTACGACCGGCTACACCTTC. Its translation: CASSKTGFITTGYTF.

This clone is a singleton in its sample. The chain has TRBV9 and TRBJ1-4; tentative D call: TRBD1 (5 bases). Germline V gene data show CDR1 as SGDLS and CDR2 as YYNGEE. With 2 bases removed from V and 5 bases from J, the gap between germline ends came to 13 bases. The CDR3 length is 15 residues. The CDR3 reads CASSVDTGGNEKLFF. In DNA form, the CDR3 reads TGTGCCAGCAGCGTTGATACAGGAGGGAATGAAAAACTGTTTTTT. The full variable domain, completed using reference TRBV9 and TRBJ1-4, is DSGVTQTPKHLITATGQRVTLRCSPRSGDLSVYWYQQSLDQGLQFLIQYYNGEERAKGNILERFSAQQFPDLHSELNLSSLELGDSALYFCASSVDTGGNEKLFFGSGTQLSVL.

The V and J genes are TRBV19 and TRBJ2-6; D could derive from TRBD1 or TRBD2 (5 bases each). Germline lookup yields CDR1 LNHDA and CDR2 SQIVND (reference sequence). Trimming removed 1 base from V and 3 bases from J, with 16 bases in between. The CDR3 contains 18 residues. The DNA of the CDR3 is TGTGCCAGTAGTATAGGGCCTGGTGTGGGGGTTGGGGCCAACGTCCTGACTTTC. Translating gives CASSIGPGVGVGANVLTF.